A selection of T cell receptor beta chains follows, all from one sample in a study of OX40 agonist ivuxolimab in advanced cancers. Profiled with immunoSEQ multiplex PCR; TCRdb holds only in-frame clones, not every one. This sample carries roughly 100,000 clones, roughly 89% of them seen once, and the ten largest clones take around 1.5%. The sequences come from CD4+ or CD8+ T cells sorted from blood, collected in a trial of the OX40 agonist ivuxolimab. All receptors come from an adult with an advanced solid tumor such as melanoma, head and neck, liver or kidney cancer. Both conserved end residues are part of each CDR3. D genes are given only for firm matches. Only part of the rows carry a size: once, few, many, or a class if the clone is expanded.

d_gene | j_gene | abundance | v_gene | CDR3nt | CDR3aa
- | TRBJ1-1 | - | TRBV7-9 | TGTGCCAGCAGCTCGGGGGCCAGTGTCGCTTTCTTT | CASSSGASVAFF
- | TRBJ2-3 | - | TRBV7-2 | TGTGCCAGCAGCTTACTTAAGGGGCCCGCAGATACGCAGTATTTT | CASSLLKGPADTQYF
TRBD1 | TRBJ1-2 | - | TRBV28 | TGTGCCAGCAGTAACTCCCGGACAGGCTTCTACACCTTC | CASSNSRTGFYTF
TRBD1 | TRBJ1-2 | - | TRBV9 | TGTGCCAGCAGCGCAAGACAGGGGGGCTACACCTTC | CASSARQGGYTF
- | TRBJ1-3 | - | TRBV7-2 | TGTGCCAGCAGCTTGGGGTCGACGTTAGCTCGTGGAAACACCATATATTTT | CASSLGSTLARGNTIYF
- | TRBJ1-5 | once | TRBV18 | TGTGCCAGCTCACCAGTGAACGGGGGTCAGCCCCAGCATTTT | CASSPVNGGQPQHF
- | TRBJ2-1 | - | TRBV7-6 | TGTGCCAGCAGCTTAGGTGGGACCAATAACAATGAGCAGTTCTTC | CASSLGGTNNNEQFF
TRBD2 | TRBJ2-5 | - | TRBV5-4 | TGTGCCAGCAGCTTTAGCGGGAGTGGGGTAGAGACCCAGTACTTC | CASSFSGSGVETQYF
TRBD1 | TRBJ2-3 | - | TRBV10-1 | TGCGCCAGCAGTGAGACGACAGGGACAGATACGCAGTATTTT | CASSETTGTDTQYF
- | TRBJ1-3 | - | TRBV7-2 | TGTGCCAGCAGCTTGGGCCCAACAGGGTCTGGTGGAAACACCATATATTTT | CASSLGPTGSGGNTIYF